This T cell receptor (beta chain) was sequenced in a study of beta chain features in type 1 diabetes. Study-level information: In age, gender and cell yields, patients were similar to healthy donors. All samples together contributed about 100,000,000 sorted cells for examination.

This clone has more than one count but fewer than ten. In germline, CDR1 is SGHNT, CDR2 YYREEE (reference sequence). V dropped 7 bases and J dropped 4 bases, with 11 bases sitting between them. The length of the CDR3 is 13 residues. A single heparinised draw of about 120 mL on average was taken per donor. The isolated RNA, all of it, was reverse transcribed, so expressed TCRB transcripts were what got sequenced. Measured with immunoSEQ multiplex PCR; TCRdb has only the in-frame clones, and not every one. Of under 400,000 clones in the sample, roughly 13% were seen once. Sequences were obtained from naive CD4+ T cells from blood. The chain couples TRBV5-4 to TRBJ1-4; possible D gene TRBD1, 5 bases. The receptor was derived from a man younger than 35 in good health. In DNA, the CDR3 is TGTGCCAGCCAGGGCAGAAATAATGAAAAACTGTTTTTT. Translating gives CASQGRNNEKLFF.